In its sample, the clone carrying this T cell receptor beta chain was seen a few times. Its antigen is still unknown. V lost 3 bases and J lost 2; bases outside the gene matches: 9. The CDR3 is 17 amino acids. The germline gives CDR1 MNHEY, CDR2 SVGAGI. These data are taken from a study of T-cell reconstitution after alpha-beta-depleted transplantation in children. General study results and limits: At the one-year point after transplant, T-cell counts and TCRbeta diversity were found to come mostly from T cells that had been newly produced.

Unique molecular identifiers were incorporated into the prepared TCRbeta library. TCRdb ran MiXCR on the PCR reads and lists one entry per CDR3 protein. Of 250,000 to 300,000 distinct CDR3 sequences in the sample, less than 9.5% were seen once. The rearrangement joins TRBV6-5 to TRBJ1-2, with 10 positions matching TRBD1. The sample was peripheral blood, taken 360 days after TCRalphabeta/CD19-depleted stem cell transplant. The origin of this receptor is a female patient between 2 and 15 years old who had a stem cell transplant for Fanconi anemia, so the T cells may come from the graft donor. The CDR3: CASSYLVTGGANYGYTF. The DNA for the CDR3 is TGTGCCAGCAGTTATCTAGTGACAGGGGGCGCCAACTATGGCTACACCTTC.